A single sample is the source of the 16 T cell receptor beta chains below, sequenced in a study of T cell responses to AZD1222 COVID-19 vaccine. Method: immunoSEQ multiplex PCR; TCRdb's copy keeps in-frame clones and lacks some. The sample lists roughly 120,000 clones; around 83% were seen once. Source: peripheral blood, taken 28 days after the second AZD1222 dose. These TCRs come from an adult who received the AZD1222 COVID-19 vaccine.

The V and J genes are TRBV6-5 and TRBJ1-2, with D perhaps matching TRBD1 (6 bases). The germline V and J ends were trimmed by 7 bases and 10 bases, with 19 bases remaining between them. This CDR3 has 13 amino acids. CDR1 and CDR2 from the germline V gene are MNHEY and SVGAGI. The CDR3 coding sequence is TGTGCCAGCACCCGGACAGCCGCGTCGTCCTACACCTTC. Translation: CASTRTAASSYTF.

This clone appeared a single time. The gene calls are TRBV3-1 (or the pseudogene TRBV3-2) and TRBJ2-1; 7 nucleotides align to TRBD2. The CDR3 loop spans 15 amino acids. Trimming took 6 bases from V and 0 from J; bases not matched to a gene: 5. Per the germline V gene, CDR1 is LGHDT and CDR2 is YNNKEL (reference sequence). In DNA, the CDR3 is TGTGCCAGCAGAGGCGGGGGTAGCTCCTACAATGAGCAGTTCTTC. Translation: CASRGGGSSYNEQFF.

The chain combines TRBV4-1 with TRBJ1-4; maybe TRBD1 (5 bases). V dropped 0 bases and J dropped 7 bases, with 15 bases sitting between them. CDR3 size: 16 residues. Germline CDR1 and CDR2: MGHRA and YSYEKL. CDR3 sequence (DNA): TGCGCCAGCAGCCAAGATAGCCTGGGGCGCGGTGAAAAACTGTTTTTT. This codes for CASSQDSLGRGEKLFF.

V gene TRBV28 combines with J gene TRBJ2-2, with D maybe TRBD2 (5 bases). The CDR3 is made up of 17 amino acids. The germline V gene has CDR1 MDHEN and CDR2 SYDVKM. Trimming cost V 5 bases and J 1 base, with 17 bases left between them. The chain's CDR3 is CASSLAIFPGNTGELFF. CDR3 nucleotides: TGTGCCAGCAGTCTAGCTATATTCCCTGGGAACACCGGGGAGCTGTTTTTT. Full variable domain (rest looked up from reference TRBV28 and TRBJ2-2): DVKVTQSSRYLVKRTGEKVFLECVQDMDHENMFWYRQDPGLGLRLIYFSYDVKMKEKGDIPEGYSVSREKKERFSLILESASTNQTSMYLCASSLAIFPGNTGELFFGEGSRLTVL.

The chain links TRBV11-3 to TRBJ2-5, with D tentatively TRBD1 (5 bases). Trimming took 0 bases from V and 5 from J, leaving 10 bases between them. Per germline, CDR1 SGHNT and CDR2 YENEEA. The CDR3 has 14 amino acids. The CDR3 reads CASSLEGALETQYF. As DNA, the CDR3 is TGTGCCAGCAGCTTAGAAGGGGCCCTGGAGACCCAGTACTTC.

CDR3 nucleotides: TGTGCCAGCAGTCGGGATAATACAGATACGCAGTATTTT. Its translation: CASSRDNTDTQYF. This chain joins TRBV2 and TRBJ2-3; D possibly corresponds to TRBD2 (5 bases). V lost 5 bases to trimming and J lost 3 bases, with 9 bases between them. The CDR3 runs 13 residues. Germline CDR1 reads SNHLY; CDR2 reads FYNNEI.

This chain connects TRBV28 to TRBJ2-7; maybe TRBD1 (6 bases). Trimming removed 5 bases at V and 3 bases at J, with 11 bases between. Germline V CDR1 and CDR2: MDHEN, SYDVKM. The CDR3 loop spans 13 amino acids. CDR3 nucleotides: TGTGCCAGCAGTCTCACAGGGATCTACGAGCAGTACTTC. Its translation is CASSLTGIYEQYF.

The rearrangement links TRBV2 to TRBJ1-1, with D hard to call. CDR3 length: 12 residues. Germline assignment: CDR1 SNHLY and CDR2 FYNNEI. The V and J ends lost 5 bases and 3 bases respectively, with 7 bases between them. In DNA, the CDR3 is TGTGCCAGCAGTCACAGAGACACTGAAGCTTTCTTT. Translation: CASSHRDTEAFF.

The gene calls are TRBV29-1 and TRBJ2-2; 7 positions match TRBD1. V was clipped by 4 bases and J by 5 bases; unmatched bases: 7. The length of the CDR3 is 14 residues. Germline CDR1 reads SQVTM; CDR2 reads ANQGSEA. DNA of the CDR3: TGCAGCGTTGGTTTACCAGGGGGAACCGGGGAGCTGTTTTTT. It encodes CSVGLPGGTGELFF.

The V and J genes are TRBV3-1 (or the pseudogene TRBV3-2) and TRBJ1-1; the D gene is possibly TRBD1 (6 bases). The CDR3 has 13 residues. V was shortened by 1 base and J by 10 bases, with 13 bases between the two germline ends. Germline CDR1 reads LGHDT; CDR2 reads YNNKEL (reference sequence). Here the CDR3 DNA reads TGTGCCAGCAGCCAAGTGTCCGGCAGGGGAGCTTTCTTT. It encodes CASSQVSGRGAFF.

The chain combines TRBV11-2 with TRBJ2-1; 8 bases match TRBD2. The CDR3 contains 18 residues. The V segment lost 2 bases and the J segment 4 bases; nucleotides outside the gene matches: 13. The germline CDR1 and CDR2 sequences are SGHAT and FQNNGV. This chain's CDR3 is CASSLRETGGTKYNEQFF. DNA for the CDR3: TGTGCCAGCAGCTTACGGGAAACGGGGGGGACGAAATACAATGAGCAGTTCTTC.

This clone appeared a few times. J is TRBJ2-1 and V is TRBV27; 9 bases align to TRBD2. CDR3 length: 16 residues. Germline CDR1 and CDR2: MNHEY and SMNVEV (reference sequence). The J segment lost 6 bases and the V segment lost 6 bases, leaving 12 bases of the junction unmatched. The CDR3, as DNA: TGTGCCAGCAGCCCTCGTAGCGGGGGTTTCCTCAATGAGCAGTTCTTC. Amino acid sequence: CASSPRSGGFLNEQFF.

In its sample, this clone was seen once. The identical CDR3 is also encoded by other nucleotide sequences in the sample. This rearrangement joins TRBV12-5 to TRBJ1-2; D remains unclear. Between the trimmed V and J ends, which lost 1 base and 4 bases, there was a span of 4 bases. CDR3 length: 12 residues. Germline V gene lookup returns CDR1 LGHNT and CDR2 FRNRAP. CDR3 DNA: TGTGCTAGTGGTTTGGGGGGCTATGGCTACACCTTC. Protein: CASGLGGYGYTF.

This sequence joins TRBV29-1 and TRBJ1-2; D call uncertain. Trimming cost V 6 bases and J 2 bases, with 10 bases left between them. The germline V gene encodes CDR1 SQVTM and CDR2 ANQGSEA. CDR3 size: 12 residues. This CDR3 is CSVPSPNYGYTF. The CDR3 DNA reads as TGCAGCGTGCCGTCCCCCAACTATGGCTACACCTTC.

This chain uses TRBV28 with TRBJ1-5; a weak D match, TRBD1 (5 bases). Between the trimmed V and J ends, which lost 2 bases and 5 bases, there was a span of 10 bases. The CDR3 is 14 amino acids. Per the germline V gene, CDR1 is MDHEN and CDR2 is SYDVKM. CDR3 bases: TGTGCCAGCAGTTTAGCGGGGGGGGATCAGCCCCAGCATTTT. Translation gives CASSLAGGDQPQHF. Together with reference TRBV28 and TRBJ1-5, the CDR3 gives the full variable domain: DVKVTQSSRYLVKRTGEKVFLECVQDMDHENMFWYRQDPGLGLRLIYFSYDVKMKEKGDIPEGYSVSREKKERFSLILESASTNQTSMYLCASSLAGGDQPQHFGDGTRLSIL.

The V call is TRBV19, the J call TRBJ2-5, with TRBD1 matching 10 bases. J gave up 5 bases and V 9 bases, and 3 bases lay outside the gene matches. Per the germline V gene, CDR1 is LNHDA and CDR2 is SQIVND (reference sequence). The CDR3 runs to 12 residues. The chain's CDR3 is CASSDRGETQYF. Here the CDR3 DNA reads TGTGCCAGCTCGGACAGGGGGGAGACCCAGTACTTC.